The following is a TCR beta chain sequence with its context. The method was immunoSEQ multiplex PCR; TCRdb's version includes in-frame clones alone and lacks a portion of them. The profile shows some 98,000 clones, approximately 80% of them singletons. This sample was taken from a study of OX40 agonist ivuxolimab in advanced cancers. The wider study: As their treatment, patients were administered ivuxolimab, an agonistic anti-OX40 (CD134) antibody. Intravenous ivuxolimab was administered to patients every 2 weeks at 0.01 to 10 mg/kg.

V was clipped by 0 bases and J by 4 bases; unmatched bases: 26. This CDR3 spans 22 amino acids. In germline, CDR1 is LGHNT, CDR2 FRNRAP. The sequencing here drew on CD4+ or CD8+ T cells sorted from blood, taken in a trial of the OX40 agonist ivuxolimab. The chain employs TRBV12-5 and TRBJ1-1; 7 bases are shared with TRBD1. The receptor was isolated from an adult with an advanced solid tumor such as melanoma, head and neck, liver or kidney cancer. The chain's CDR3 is CASGLVLHSWDSRGRMGTEAFF. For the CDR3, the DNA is TGTGCTAGTGGTTTGGTACTTCATAGTTGGGACAGCAGAGGTCGGATGGGCACTGAAGCTTTCTTT.